The source of this T cell receptor (beta chain) is a study of blood T cell repertoires in COVID-19 (dated by TCRdb to the early 2020s). The study in broad terms: The collaborator samples originated in the United States, Italy and Spain and spanned the acute and convalescent phases of COVID-19. The material from the prospective study consisted of cDNA or gDNA derived from T cells, B-cell-depleted T cells, or PBMCs. The dataset comprised deeply sampled blood TCRbeta repertoires from subjects exposed to, actively infected with, or recovered from COVID-19. A freely available public database, intended as a resource for researchers studying the immune response to SARS-CoV-2, is where the repertoires were released. Samples came from the ongoing ImmuneRACE study (first 160 participants) plus 1,254 subjects from 6 global collaborators. Sample metadata almost always included a de-identified subject ID, COVID-19 status, age in years and sex. Where HLA class I and class II types were available, the types were taken from metadata supplied by the sample provider, not from assay-based typing. Overall study results and their limits: The amount of clinical and demographic metadata varied by source and participant and was provided uncurated.

In Seattle, one collaborating source enrolled patients while the infection was active and tracked those patients longitudinally over the course of disease. Whole blood was collected in K2EDTA tubes by collaborating institutions according to the institutions' own protocols. Collaborator samples were shipped for TCRbeta analysis as frozen whole blood, isolated PBMCs, or DNA extracted from either sample type. The immunoSEQ Assay, a bias-controlled multiplex PCR, was used to amplify TCRbeta CDR3 regions from genomic DNA. From the authors' description of their analysis: The number of nucleated cells in each sample was estimated from the amplification of reference gene primers within the assay. Sequence reads were collapsed and filtered to measure the absolute abundance of every unique TCRbeta CDR3 rearrangement. Productive Simpson clonality was computed per sample as the square root of Simpson's diversity index over productive rearrangements. The source is immuneACCESS, and TCRdb retained only in-frame sequences with V and J called. Part of the clones is not carried over; for the studies checked, unresolved V genes explain less than half of this, and the remainder is unexplained. V and J calls and clone size are copied from that table; D and trimming were computed from the DNA. A total of over 55,000 clones appear in this sample, roughly 84% of them only once. Around 9.6% of the sample lies in the top ten.

Turning to this clone: No antigen is known for it. Per-base quality was not reported, and no clone a single base away is much larger than it.

CDR1 and CDR2 (GTSNPN, SVGIG) derive from the germline V gene (reference sequence). The cysteine opens and the phenylalanine closes a CDR3 of 13 amino acids. Only the CDR3 DNA stays, 39 bases, in frame from base 1. V gives up 6 bases and J gives up 2 bases, and the segment between their germline ends measures 13 bases. Here the chain combines TRBV30 and TRBJ2-5, with the D gene uncertain. The clonotype originates from a man in his fifties or sixties with COVID-19, enrolled during active disease. Sequencing was performed on peripheral blood. The bases are TGTGCCTGTTGGGTAATCGGGCAAGAGACCCAGTACTTC. This encodes CACWVIGQETQYF.